Presented here are 2 T cell receptor beta chains from one specimen sequenced in a study of blood T cells in healthy people across ages. A second roughly 6 to 11 cycle PCR used barcoded and J-beta primers. TCRdb passed the 5' RACE reads through MiXCR, listing each CDR3 protein once. The profile shows about a million distinct CDR3 sequences, roughly two fifths of them singletons. The specimen was blood. These receptors all stem from a man aged 18 to 30 in good health.

This sequence joins TRBV7-2 and TRBJ2-3; unclear D gene. The CDR3 sequence is 14 residues long. CDR1 and CDR2 from the germline V gene are SGHTA and FQGNSA. V dropped 3 bases and J dropped 5 bases, with 12 bases sitting between them. The CDR3 loop reads CASSLAGIVDTQYF. For the CDR3, the DNA is TGTGCCAGCAGCTTGGCAGGAATAGTAGATACGCAGTATTTT.

This clonotype turned up a few times. The V gene is TRBV27, the J gene TRBJ1-1; possibly TRBD1 for D (5 bases). This CDR3 has 19 residues. Trimming shortened V by 5 bases and J by 3 bases, and 28 bases separated the two germline ends. Germline V gene lookup returns CDR1 MNHEY and CDR2 SMNVEV (reference sequence). Here the CDR3 reads CASSRSPGGGIYADTEAFF. In nucleotides, the CDR3 is TGTGCCAGCAGTAGGTCGCCTGGGGGAGGAATTTATGCGGACACTGAAGCTTTCTTT.